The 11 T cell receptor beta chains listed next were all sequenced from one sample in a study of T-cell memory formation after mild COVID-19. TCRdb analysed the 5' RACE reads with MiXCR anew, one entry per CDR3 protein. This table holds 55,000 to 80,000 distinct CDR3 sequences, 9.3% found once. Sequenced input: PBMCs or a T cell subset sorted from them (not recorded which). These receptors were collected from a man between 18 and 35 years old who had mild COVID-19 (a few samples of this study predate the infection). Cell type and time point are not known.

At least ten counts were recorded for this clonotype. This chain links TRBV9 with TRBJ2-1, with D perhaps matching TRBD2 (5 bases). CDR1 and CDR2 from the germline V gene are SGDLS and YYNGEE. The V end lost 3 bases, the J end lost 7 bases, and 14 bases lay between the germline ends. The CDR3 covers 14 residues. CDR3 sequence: CASSAVLGGNEQFF. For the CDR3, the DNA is TGTGCCAGCAGCGCGGTTTTGGGCGGGAATGAGCAGTTCTTC. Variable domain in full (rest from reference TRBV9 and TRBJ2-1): DSGVTQTPKHLITATGQRVTLRCSPRSGDLSVYWYQQSLDQGLQFLIQYYNGEERAKGNILERFSAQQFPDLHSELNLSSLELGDSALYFCASSAVLGGNEQFFGPGTRLTVL.

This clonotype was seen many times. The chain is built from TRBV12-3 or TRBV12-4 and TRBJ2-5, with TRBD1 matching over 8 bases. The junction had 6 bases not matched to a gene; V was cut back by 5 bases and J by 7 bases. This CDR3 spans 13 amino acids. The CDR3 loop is CASSIDRGRTQYF. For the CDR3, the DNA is TGTGCCAGCAGTATTGACAGGGGTCGGACCCAGTACTTC.

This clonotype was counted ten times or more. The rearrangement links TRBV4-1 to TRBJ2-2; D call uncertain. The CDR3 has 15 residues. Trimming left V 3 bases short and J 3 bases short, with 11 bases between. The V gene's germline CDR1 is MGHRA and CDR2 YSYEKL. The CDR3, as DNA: TGCGCCAGCAGCCACAGCAAGGGTGACACCGGGGAGCTGTTTTTT. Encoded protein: CASSHSKGDTGELFF.

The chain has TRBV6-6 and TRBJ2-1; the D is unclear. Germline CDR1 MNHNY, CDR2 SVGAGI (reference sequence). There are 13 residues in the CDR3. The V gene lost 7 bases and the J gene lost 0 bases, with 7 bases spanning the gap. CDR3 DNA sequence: TGTGCCAGCATGTGGGACTCCTACAATGAGCAGTTCTTC. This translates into CASMWDSYNEQFF.

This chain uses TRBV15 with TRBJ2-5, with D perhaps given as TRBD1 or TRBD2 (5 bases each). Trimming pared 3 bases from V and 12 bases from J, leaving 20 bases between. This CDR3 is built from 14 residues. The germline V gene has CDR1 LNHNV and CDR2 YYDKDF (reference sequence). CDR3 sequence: CATSRPGHTGTKYF. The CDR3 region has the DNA TGTGCCACCAGCAGGCCGGGGCACACCGGGACGAAGTACTTC.

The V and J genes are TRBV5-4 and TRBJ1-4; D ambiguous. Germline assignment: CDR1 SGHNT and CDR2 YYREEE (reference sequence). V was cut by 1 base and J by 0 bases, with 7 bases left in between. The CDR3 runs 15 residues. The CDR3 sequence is CASSLSKATNEKLFF. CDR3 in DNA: TGTGCCAGCAGCTTGTCTAAGGCAACTAATGAAAAACTGTTTTTT.

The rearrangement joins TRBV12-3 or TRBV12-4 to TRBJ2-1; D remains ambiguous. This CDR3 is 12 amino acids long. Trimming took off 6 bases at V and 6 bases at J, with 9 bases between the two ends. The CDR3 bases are TGTGCCAGCAGCCCCCCGGGCAATGAGCAGTTCTTC. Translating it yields CASSPPGNEQFF.

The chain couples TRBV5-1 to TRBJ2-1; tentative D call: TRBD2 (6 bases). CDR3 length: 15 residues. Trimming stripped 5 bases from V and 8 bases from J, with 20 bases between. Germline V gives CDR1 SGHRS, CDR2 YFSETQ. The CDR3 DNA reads TGCGCCAGCAGTCGAACCCACCTGGGAGGCGATGAGCAGTTCTTC. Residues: CASSRTHLGGDEQFF.

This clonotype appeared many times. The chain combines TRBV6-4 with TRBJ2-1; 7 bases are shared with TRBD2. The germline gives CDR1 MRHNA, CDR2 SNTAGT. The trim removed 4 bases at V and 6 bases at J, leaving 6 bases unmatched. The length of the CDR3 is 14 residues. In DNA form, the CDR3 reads TGTGCCAGCAGTGTTCAGGCTAGCGGCAATGAGCAGTTCTTC. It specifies CASSVQASGNEQFF.

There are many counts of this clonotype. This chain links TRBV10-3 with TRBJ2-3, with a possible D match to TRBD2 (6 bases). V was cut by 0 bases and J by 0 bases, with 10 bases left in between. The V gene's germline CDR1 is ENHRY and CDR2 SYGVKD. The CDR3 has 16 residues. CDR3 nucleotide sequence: TGTGCCATCAGTGAGTCTTGGGGGAGGAGCACAGATACGCAGTATTTT. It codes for CAISESWGRSTDTQYF.

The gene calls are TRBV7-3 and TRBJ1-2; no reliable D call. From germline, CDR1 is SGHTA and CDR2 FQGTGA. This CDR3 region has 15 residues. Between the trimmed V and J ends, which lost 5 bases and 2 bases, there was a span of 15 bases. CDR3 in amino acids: CASSPWSGSNYGYTF. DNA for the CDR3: TGTGCCAGCAGCCCCTGGTCGGGGTCCAACTATGGCTACACCTTC. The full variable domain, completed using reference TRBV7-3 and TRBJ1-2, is GAGVSQTPSNKVTEKGKYVELRCDPISGHTALYWYRQSLGQGPEFLIYFQGTGAADDSGLPNDRFFAVRPEGSVSTLKIQRTERGDSAVYLCASSPWSGSNYGYTFGSGTRLTVV.